The 27 T cell receptor beta chains listed next were all sequenced from one sample in a study of T cell changes during pregnancy in multiple sclerosis. Sequencing used immunoSEQ multiplex PCR; TCRdb keeps in-frame clones, though not all of them. The sample includes fewer than 65,000 clones, 91% of them seen just once. The starting material was peripheral blood, obtained after pregnancy. These receptors came from a female donor in good health, enrolled as a control in a pregnancy study.

The CDR3 region has the DNA TGTGCCAGCAGCTCTGGCACAGATACGCAGTATTTT. Translation gives CASSSGTDTQYF. The chain uses TRBV11-2 and TRBJ2-3; no reliable D call. Trimming pared 4 bases from V and 1 base from J, leaving 3 bases between. The CDR3 is 12 amino acids. Germline assignment: CDR1 SGHAT and CDR2 FQNNGV.

This chain uses TRBV4-3 with TRBJ1-3; D gene unclear. The germline V and J ends were trimmed by 0 bases and 5 bases, with 5 bases remaining between them. CDR3 size: 13 residues. Germline V gene lookup returns CDR1 LGHNA and CDR2 YSLEER. CDR3 residues: CASSQDSRNTIYF. CDR3 bases: TGCGCCAGCAGCCAAGATTCAAGAAACACCATATATTTT.

The chain carries TRBV19 and TRBJ1-4; D gene uncertain. CDR1 is LNHDA and CDR2 is SQIVND in the germline V gene (reference sequence). The CDR3 has 14 residues. V shed 4 bases and J shed 4 bases, with 10 bases lying between them. In DNA form, the CDR3 reads TGTGCCAGTAGTAGCTCGAGGGATAATGAAAAACTGTTTTTT. Amino acids: CASSSSRDNEKLFF. The whole variable domain, filled in from reference TRBV19 and TRBJ1-4, reads DGGITQSPKYLFRKEGQNVTLSCEQNLNHDAMYWYRQDPGQGLRLIYYSQIVNDFQKGDIAEGYSVSREKKESFPLTVTSAQKNPTAFYLCASSSSRDNEKLFFGSGTQLSVL.

The chain uses TRBV4-2 and TRBJ2-3; TRBD2 aligns across 14 bases. V lost 4 bases to trimming and J lost 2 bases; unmatched junction nucleotides: 8. The CDR3 covers 18 residues. The V gene's germline CDR1 is LGHNA and CDR2 YNFKEQ. The CDR3 DNA reads as TGTGCCAGCAGCCCCCGACTAGCGGGGGGGTATAACACAGATACGCAGTATTTT. This gives the protein CASSPRLAGGYNTDTQYF.

This chain connects TRBV11-3 to TRBJ2-1; D remains unclear. The CDR3 covers 16 residues. The germline gives CDR1 SGHNT, CDR2 YENEEA. The V end was cut by 5 bases, the J end by 0 bases, with 14 bases between. The chain's CDR3 is CASSPRGGDSYNEQFF. For the CDR3, the DNA is TGTGCCAGCAGCCCCCGCGGCGGTGACTCCTACAATGAGCAGTTCTTC.

The chain links TRBV6-1 to TRBJ2-7; 14 nucleotides align to TRBD2. Germline-derived CDR1 and CDR2 are MNHNS and SASEGT. The trim removed 2 bases at V and 3 bases at J, leaving 15 bases unmatched. The CDR3 runs 20 residues. CDR3 protein: CASSEPNLRGGLAGGYEQYF. The DNA for the CDR3 is TGTGCCAGCAGTGAACCTAATCTCCGGGGTGGACTAGCGGGGGGCTACGAGCAGTACTTC.

This clone was seen a handful of times. The genes are TRBV30 and TRBJ1-1; D is perhaps TRBD1 (6 bases). V gave up 1 base and J gave up 1 base, with 10 bases separating them. The CDR3 contains 14 residues. The V gene's germline CDR1 is GTSNPN and CDR2 SVGIG (reference sequence). CDR3 sequence: CAWSAGATNTEAFF. The CDR3 DNA sequence: TGTGCCTGGAGTGCAGGGGCCACGAACACTGAAGCTTTCTTT.

This chain joins TRBV4-2 and TRBJ2-1; 10 bases agree with TRBD2. The CDR3 runs to 17 residues. Germline V gene sequence: CDR1 LGHNA, CDR2 YNFKEQ. V was pared by 2 bases and J by 7 bases, with 11 bases of the junction left unmatched. This CDR3 reads CASSQSQAGGPDNEQFF. The DNA for the CDR3 is TGTGCCAGCAGCCAATCCCAAGCGGGGGGGCCGGATAATGAGCAGTTCTTC.

The genes are TRBV5-1 and TRBJ1-3; D not resolved. The CDR3 contains 15 residues. Trimming removed 5 bases from V and 0 bases from J, with 12 bases in between. Germline lookup yields CDR1 SGHRS and CDR2 YFSETQ. The CDR3 DNA sequence: TGCGCCAGCAGGGCCGATGGTTCCTCTGGAAACACCATATATTTT. It encodes CASRADGSSGNTIYF.

The CDR3 reads CASAVISNRGYEQYF. CDR3 DNA: TGTGCCAGCGCGGTAATTTCAAACAGGGGATACGAGCAGTACTTC. The rearrangement links TRBV5-8 to TRBJ2-7, with 7 bases matching TRBD1. CDR3 length: 15 amino acids. V lost 7 bases to trimming and J lost 4 bases; unmatched junction nucleotides: 14. Germline V gene lookup returns CDR1 SGHTS and CDR2 YDEGEE. Based on the CDR3 plus reference TRBV5-8 and TRBJ2-7, the full variable domain is EAGVTQSPTHLIKTRGQQATLRCSPISGHTSVYWYQQALGLGLQFLLWYDEGEERNRGNFPPRFSGRQFPNYSSELNVNALELEDSALYLCASAVISNRGYEQYFGPGTRLTVT.

The table lists this clone with a count of one. This rearrangement joins TRBV4-3 to TRBJ1-1; the D gene is possibly TRBD1 (6 bases). The CDR3 runs to 16 residues. The germline CDR1 and CDR2 sequences are LGHNA and YSLEER. The ends were cut back, 0 bases at V and 5 bases at J, with 16 bases in the middle. The CDR3 loop reads CASSQDVGGGRTEAFF. CDR3 DNA: TGCGCCAGCAGCCAAGACGTTGGCGGGGGCCGGACTGAAGCTTTCTTT.

The chain links TRBV19 to TRBJ2-3; TRBD1 agrees at 7 bases. The CDR3 consists of 19 residues. Losses at the gene ends were 3 bases for V and 0 bases for J; bases not matched to a gene: 15. Germline V gives CDR1 LNHDA, CDR2 SQIVND (reference sequence). The CDR3 sequence: CASSIMWFNRGASTDTQYF. The CDR3 nucleotides read TGTGCCAGTAGTATCATGTGGTTCAACAGGGGCGCTAGCACAGATACGCAGTATTTT.

The chain joins TRBV18 to TRBJ2-2, with 13 bases matching TRBD2. J lost 0 bases, V lost 5 bases, and 3 bases had no gene match. Germline CDR1 is KGHSH and CDR2 is LQKENI. CDR3 length: 17 residues. The CDR3 loop is CASSGTSGVANTGELFF. The DNA of the CDR3 is TGTGCCAGCTCAGGGACTAGCGGGGTCGCGAACACCGGGGAGCTGTTTTTT.

This clone turned up a few times. The chain joins TRBV9 to TRBJ1-2; maybe TRBD1 (5 bases). The CDR3 totals 12 residues. Germline V gives CDR1 SGDLS, CDR2 YYNGEE. Trimming stripped 3 bases from V and 13 bases from J, with 16 bases between. CDR3: CASSGEDRGSTF. The CDR3 region has the DNA TGTGCCAGCAGCGGGGAGGACCGGGGGTCCACCTTC.

The chain recombines TRBV15 with TRBJ1-2, with 7 bases fitting TRBD1. From germline, CDR1 is LNHNV and CDR2 YYDKDF (reference sequence). The CDR3 runs 13 residues. V shed 5 bases, J shed 8 bases, and the junction held 8 bases outside the gene matches. DNA of the CDR3: TGTGCCACCAGCTTTAGGACAGGCTTGGGCTACACCTTC. Its translation is CATSFRTGLGYTF.

For the CDR3, the DNA is TGTGCCAGTACCTATAGTATAGGGGTAGGGCAGCCCCAGCATTTT. It encodes CASTYSIGVGQPQHF. The V and J genes are TRBV19 and TRBJ1-5, with a possible D match to TRBD1 (5 bases). CDR1 and CDR2 from the germline V gene are LNHDA and SQIVND (reference sequence). This CDR3 has 15 amino acids. V was cut by 7 bases and J by 7 bases, with 20 bases left in between.

This clone was found once. This CDR3 is CASSLFAGGREKLFF. CDR3 bases: TGTGCCAGCAGCTTGTTCGCAGGGGGACGGGAAAAACTGTTTTTT. The rearrangement joins TRBV7-8 to TRBJ1-4, with 7 bases matching TRBD1. Germline assignment: CDR1 SGHVS and CDR2 FQNEAQ. V lost 3 bases, J lost 8 bases, and 9 bases stayed unmatched. The CDR3 runs to 15 residues.

The table lists this clone with a few counts. The chain employs TRBV1 and TRBJ1-3. TRBV1 is classified as a pseudogene. The CDR3 is 12 amino acids. The CDR3 bases are TGCACCCCGCCGGGCTCTGGAAACACCATATATTTT. Translating it yields CTPPGSGNTIYF.

V and J are TRBV19 and TRBJ1-4, with D perhaps TRBD1 (6 bases). The ends were cut back, 6 bases at V and 4 bases at J, with 18 bases in the middle. Germline CDR1 LNHDA, CDR2 SQIVND (reference sequence). The CDR3 sequence is 16 residues long. CDR3 loop: CASSDPRGADNEKLFF. The CDR3, as DNA: TGTGCCAGTAGCGACCCTCGGGGGGCTGATAATGAAAAACTGTTTTTT. Looking up the rest from reference TRBV19 and TRBJ1-4 gives the full variable domain: DGGITQSPKYLFRKEGQNVTLSCEQNLNHDAMYWYRQDPGQGLRLIYYSQIVNDFQKGDIAEGYSVSREKKESFPLTVTSAQKNPTAFYLCASSDPRGADNEKLFFGSGTQLSVL.

The V call is TRBV30, the J call TRBJ1-6; perhaps TRBD1 as D (5 bases). The germline gives CDR1 GTSNPN, CDR2 SVGIG (reference sequence). The CDR3 runs to 19 residues. The germline V and J ends were trimmed by 2 bases and 0 bases, with 20 bases remaining between them. CDR3 in amino acids: CAWSLDQDKLLSYNSPLHF. The CDR3 bases are TGTGCCTGGAGTCTAGATCAGGACAAACTACTCTCCTATAATTCACCCCTCCACTTT. Variable domain in full (rest from reference TRBV30 and TRBJ1-6): SQTIHQWPATLVQPVGSPLSLECTVEGTSNPNLYWYRQAAGRGLQLLFYSVGIGQISSEVPQNLSASRPQDRQFILSSKKLLLSDSGFYLCAWSLDQDKLLSYNSPLHFGNGTRLTVT.

V is TRBV9 and J is TRBJ2-3; TRBD2 agrees at 7 bases. The V and J ends lost 0 bases and 2 bases, in that order; junction bases with no gene match: 3. The CDR3 is 15 residues long. Germline assignment: CDR1 SGDLS and CDR2 YYNGEE. The CDR3 bases are TGTGCCAGCAGCGTAGGCGGGGGAACCACAGATACGCAGTATTTT. As protein: CASSVGGGTTDTQYF. The full variable domain, its missing parts supplied by reference TRBV9 and TRBJ2-3, is DSGVTQTPKHLITATGQRVTLRCSPRSGDLSVYWYQQSLDQGLQFLIQYYNGEERAKGNILERFSAQQFPDLHSELNLSSLELGDSALYFCASSVGGGTTDTQYFGPGTRLTVL.

The chain links TRBV27 to TRBJ1-2; TRBD1 is a possible D gene (6 bases). Trimming took 6 bases from V and 1 from J, leaving 12 bases between them. This CDR3 region has 14 residues. CDR1 MNHEY and CDR2 SMNVEV come from the germline V gene (reference sequence). The CDR3 loop is CASSLGQFNYGYTF. The CDR3 DNA sequence: TGTGCCAGCAGCCTCGGACAGTTTAACTATGGCTACACCTTC.

The rearrangement joins TRBV4-2 to TRBJ2-7; TRBD1 matches at 8 bases. Trimming removed 3 bases from V and 4 bases from J; junction bases left unmatched: 11. The CDR3 length is 16 residues. Germline-derived CDR1 and CDR2 are LGHNA and YNFKEQ. The CDR3 is CASSHPGGDRRYEQYF. CDR3 bases: TGTGCCAGCAGCCACCCCGGCGGGGACAGGCGTTACGAGCAGTACTTC.

CDR3 nucleotides: TGTGCCAGCAGCTCAACCGAGGACAATGAGCAGTTCTTC. The encoded protein is CASSSTEDNEQFF. The V gene is TRBV7-9, the J gene TRBJ2-1; D is undetermined. The CDR3 is made up of 13 amino acids. The germline V and J ends were trimmed by 4 bases and 5 bases, with 9 bases remaining between them. CDR1 and CDR2 (germline): SEHNR, FQNEAQ (reference sequence).

As to this clone: This sample includes further DNA sequences coding for the same CDR3. V usage is TRBV30 and J usage is TRBJ1-2; D ambiguous. The germline V and J ends were trimmed by 1 base and 0 bases, with 12 bases remaining between them. This CDR3 is built from 15 residues. CDR1 GTSNPN and CDR2 SVGIG come from the germline V gene (reference sequence). The CDR3 protein is CAWSATRGSNYGYTF. In nucleotides, the CDR3 is TGTGCCTGGAGTGCAACGCGGGGTTCTAACTATGGCTACACCTTC.

This clone showed up just once. The rearrangement links TRBV7-2 to TRBJ1-2; D perhaps matches TRBD1 (5 bases). The CDR3 is 15 amino acids. CDR1 and CDR2 (germline): SGHTA, FQGNSA. Trimming shortened V by 5 bases and J by 4 bases, and 17 bases separated the two germline ends. CDR3 loop: CASSQQRGSTYGYTF. In DNA form, the CDR3 reads TGTGCCAGCAGCCAACAGCGGGGCAGCACCTATGGCTACACCTTC.

The rearrangement links TRBV6-6 to TRBJ2-7, with a possible D match to TRBD2 (5 bases). This CDR3 has 15 residues. Trimming pared 0 bases from V and 0 bases from J, leaving 9 bases between. CDR1 and CDR2 from the germline V gene are MNHNY and SVGAGI (reference sequence). CDR3 amino acids: CASSYSSEGSYEQYF. DNA for the CDR3: TGTGCCAGCAGTTACTCTTCCGAGGGCTCCTACGAGCAGTACTTC.